What follows is one TCR beta chain and its context. This clone was counted between two and nine times. Its antigen has not been determined. Base qualities were left out, and no much larger clone turns up one base away. The data were obtained in a study of CD8+ T cells in alopecia areata (dated by TCRdb to the late 2010s). Notes on the research overall: The study used high-throughput TCRbeta sequencing to examine T cell clonal expansion in alopecia areata, in both the C3H/HeJ mouse model and human patients. Amplification of TCRbeta CDR3 regions was done by immunoSEQ multiplex PCR using 35 Vbeta forward primers and 13 Jbeta reverse primers. RNA was obtained with the PAXgene miRNA kit for fixed scalp, the miRNeasy kit for PBMCs, and the RNeasy kit for mouse skin. On the human side, TCRbeta sequencing was run on scalp tissue and on sorted CD4+ and CD8+ peripheral blood T cells from healthy controls and from alopecia areata patients with either patchy or totalis/universalis disease. Scalp clonality was compared among normal scalp (n=4), patchy alopecia areata scalp (n=8), and alopecia totalis/universalis scalp (n=8).

Its CDR3 holds 16 amino acids, cysteine through phenylalanine. Just the 48-base CDR3 DNA is kept, in frame starting at base 1. CDR1 is given as SQVTM and CDR2 as ANQGSEA, both from the germline V gene. Unmatched junction bases come to 6, with V trimmed by 4 bases and J by 4 bases. Receptor libraries were prepared by the immunoSEQ multiplex PCR assay. RNA was extracted from all samples and reverse transcribed into cDNA as template for TCR sequencing. SuperScript III was used for first-strand cDNA synthesis, primed with a 2:1 mix of oligo-dT and random hexamers. A synthetic immune receptor repertoire was used to assess amplification bias, and residual bias was removed computationally. In the source study's methods: After raw reads were preprocessed to remove errors, the CDR3 was defined following IMGT conventions as running from the conserved cysteine to phenylalanine. Clonality was calculated as 1 minus Shannon entropy normalized by log2 of the number of productive unique TCRs. Whether each scalp clone was CD4 or CD8 was inferred by checking scalp TCRbeta sequences against the CD4 and CD8 repertoires from sorted blood. The source is immuneACCESS, and TCRdb retained only in-frame sequences with V and J called. Part of the clones is not carried over; for the studies checked, unresolved V genes explain less than half of this, and the remainder is unexplained. That table is the source of V, J and clone size, and D and trimming were worked out from the DNA. Within this sample are 100,000 to 150,000 clones, with less than 50% of them counted one time only. About 10% of the sample is in the top ten clones.

From alopecia areata patients, peripheral blood was collected along with lesional scalp punch biopsies. PBMCs were isolated by density centrifugation and stained for CD3, CD4 and CD8, after which CD4+ and CD8+ T cells were sorted on a FACSAria. Alopecia areata patients who were not treated were recruited through a multicenter biomarker study. For a few biomarker-study patients, blood CD8+ T cells were further sorted into NKG2D-low and NKG2D-high fractions. Results the study describes overall, beyond this receptor: Compared with mice, TCR sequences shared between patients were less clear, possibly partly because of HLA diversity across the patient population. Lesional scalp, especially in alopecia totalis/universalis, showed higher clonality and more expanded CD8+ clones than normal scalp, suggesting antigenic drive. Resident alphabeta T cells in normal human skin are also sequenced, complicating scalp TCR repertoire analysis, unlike mouse skin dominated by gammadelta T cells.

The chain is encoded by TRBV29-1 joined to TRBJ2-2, with 13 bases aligning to TRBD2. This TCR came from a human donor with alopecia areata. Input material: NKG2D-low CD8+ T cells sorted from blood. The cell subset or site tag for this specimen amounts to: sorted CD8+ NKG2D-low blood T cells. The DNA sequence follows: TGCAGCGTTGGACTAGCGGGAGGTGGGGGCACCGGGGAGCTGTTTTTT. Translated, this is CSVGLAGGGGTGELFF.